The present entry profiles one TCR beta chain with its context. This sample was taken from a study of PD-L1 blockade in urothelial cancer. Sequencing used immunoSEQ multiplex PCR; TCRdb keeps in-frame clones, though not all of them. The sample records more than 95,000 clones, about 82% being singletons. Time point denoted: peripheral blood 6 weeks after treatment start. Sequencing was performed on PBMCs, taken around atezolizumab (anti-PD-L1) treatment. The receptor comes from a man aged 50 or older with urothelial cancer.

This chain's CDR3 is CASSFWGSSYNSPLHF. The CDR3 DNA is TGTGCCAGCAGCTTCTGGGGCTCGTCCTATAATTCACCCCTCCACTTT. The rearrangement joins TRBV5-6 to TRBJ1-6; D possibly corresponds to TRBD1 (5 bases). Germline V gene data show CDR1 as SGHDT and CDR2 as YYEEEE. V dropped 2 bases and J dropped 1 base, with 10 bases sitting between them. CDR3 size: 16 residues.